The source of this T cell receptor beta chain is a study of shared clonotypes between healthy human individuals. General study results and limits: Limited genetic and exposure-history diversity came from having few donors.

Spread over ten immunoSEQ deep assay plates, unsorted PBMC DNA underwent sequencing. The data were produced by immunoSEQ multiplex PCR, yet TCRdb's version contains in-frame clones alone and is incomplete. This sample carries about 490,000 clones, roughly 80% of them seen once, and the ten largest clones take 10% to 15%. Notes on this clone: The antigen is not known.

Trimming took 5 bases from V and 4 from J, leaving 11 bases between them. Germline CDR1 and CDR2: SGHTA and FQGNSA. The CDR3 spans 14 residues. Healthy HIV-negative adults without recent acute infections or vaccinations served as donors. The chain is built from TRBV7-2 and TRBJ1-4; TRBD1 might be the D (6 bases). The sequenced sample consisted of PBMCs. The sequence was obtained from a woman aged 40 to 49 in good health. Some clones in this sample may be carry-over from other donors' samples. CDR3 loop: CASSPPGHNEKLFF. The DNA of the CDR3 is TGTGCCAGCAGCCCCCCGGGACATAATGAAAAACTGTTTTTT.